Listed below are T cell receptor beta chains from one sample, sequenced in a study of T cells in Graves' hyperthyroidism and ophthalmopathy. TCRdb reanalysed the multiplex PCR reads using MiXCR and keeps one entry per CDR3 protein. Of about 700,000 distinct CDR3 sequences listed, 14% are singletons. Material for sequencing was blood. The receptors shown here come from a woman between 18 and 29 years old with Graves' hyperthyroidism. Each CDR3 is given with its conserved first and last residue. The order of the fields is D gene, V gene, clone size, J gene, CDR3 DNA, CDR3 protein. D genes are given only for firm matches. Some rows have no size entry. The others give once, few or many, or a class for an expanded clone.

>TRBD1|TRBV9|.|TRBJ1-6
TGTGCCAGCGGATCGGGGACAGGGCGATCACCCCTCCACTTT
CASGSGTGRSPLHF
>.|TRBV28|many|TRBJ2-7
TGTGCCAGCAGTTTCTTCGGGTTGAGCTCCTACGAGCAGTACTTC
CASSFFGLSSYEQYF
>TRBD2|TRBV7-8|many|TRBJ2-7
TGTGCCAGCAGCTTATCCCGGGAGGGCCTCTCCTACGAGCAGTACTTC
CASSLSREGLSYEQYF
>TRBD1|TRBV5-6|many|TRBJ1-1
TGTGCCAGCAGCCTCCGGGACAGGGAACAGAACACTGAAGCTTTCTTT
CASSLRDREQNTEAFF
>TRBD1|TRBV2|many|TRBJ1-1
TGTGCCAGCAGTTTCGACCGGACAGGGGAAATGGCTTTCTTT
CASSFDRTGEMAFF
>.|TRBV28|few|TRBJ2-2
TGTGCCAGCAGTTTGGTTAAAGTGAACACCGGGGAGCTGTTTTTT
CASSLVKVNTGELFF
>.|TRBV6-2/TRBV6-3|few|TRBJ2-4
TGTGCCAGCAGTTGGACCCCGGGTGGGGCCAAAAACATTCAGTACTTC
CASSWTPGGAKNIQYF
>TRBD2|TRBV19|few|TRBJ2-7
TGTGCCAGTAGTATTGCACCGGGACTAGGCGAATACGAGCAGTACTTC
CASSIAPGLGEYEQYF
>TRBD2|TRBV20-1|few|TRBJ2-1
TGCAGTGCTAGAGATCTGGGGTCACGAGGCGGGAGGGGCTACAATGAGCAGTTCTTC
CSARDLGSRGGRGYNEQFF
>.|TRBV6-5|few|TRBJ1-2
TGTGCCAGCAGTTTTCCAGGCAGAGTCTATGGCTACACCTTC
CASSFPGRVYGYTF
>TRBD2|TRBV29-1|.|TRBJ2-7
TGCAGCGTTGAGATGGGACTAGCGGGCTACGAGCAGTACTTC
CSVEMGLAGYEQYF
>TRBD1|TRBV7-9|.|TRBJ2-3
TGTGCCAGCAGTCCACCCGGGACAGGGGTAGATACGCAGTATTTT
CASSPPGTGVDTQYF
>TRBD2|TRBV7-9|once|TRBJ2-1
TGTGCCAGCAGCTTAAGCTCGGGAGGGCCGGGGAATGAGCAGTTCTTC
CASSLSSGGPGNEQFF
>.|TRBV18|few|TRBJ1-3
TGTGCCAGCTCACCAACATCGGAGGGAAACACCATATATTTT
CASSPTSEGNTIYF
>.|TRBV7-8|.|TRBJ2-6
TGTGCCAGCAGCTCCAGTGGCTCTGGGGCCAACGTCCTGACTTTC
CASSSSGSGANVLTF
>.|TRBV18|.|TRBJ1-1
TGTGCCAGCTCACCGTTCGGACAGATCATGAACACTGAAGCTTTCTTT
CASSPFGQIMNTEAFF
>TRBD2|TRBV6-1|.|TRBJ2-7
TGTGCCAACAGTGAACCGGGACTAGCGGGAGTCTACGAGCAGTACTTC
CANSEPGLAGVYEQYF
>TRBD2|TRBV7-2|few|TRBJ2-1
TGTGCCAGCAGCTTACAGCGCGGGAGCAATGAGCAGTTCTTC
CASSLQRGSNEQFF
>TRBD2|TRBV7-8|few|TRBJ2-2
TGTGCCAGCAGCTCTACTAGCGGCATGAACACCGGGGAGCTGTTTTTT
CASSSTSGMNTGELFF
>.|TRBV6-2/TRBV6-3|.|TRBJ2-7
TGTGCCAGCAGTTACTCGTCCTCCAGCTCCTACGAGCAGTACTTC
CASSYSSSSSYEQYF
>TRBD1|TRBV29-1|.|TRBJ1-1
TGCAGCGTTGGGGGACAGTTTGAAGCTTTCTTT
CSVGGQFEAFF
>TRBD2|TRBV12-3/TRBV12-4|many|TRBJ2-5
TGTGCCAGCAGTAACAGACTAGCGGGAGGGGAGACCCAGTACTTC
CASSNRLAGGETQYF
>.|TRBV2|few|TRBJ1-6
TGTGCCAGCAGTGAAGTGAGCACTACCCAAGGACCCCTCCACTTT
CASSEVSTTQGPLHF
>.|TRBV7-2|many|TRBJ2-1
TGTGCCAGCAGCTTAAGTCTCTTCTACAATGAGCAGTTCTTC
CASSLSLFYNEQFF
>.|TRBV11-3|many|TRBJ1-2
TGTGCCAGCAGCTTTTCTGAGTGGGCTGGCCCAATGTCGATCTATGGCTACACCTTC
CASSFSEWAGPMSIYGYTF
>TRBD1|TRBV28|few|TRBJ1-1
TGTGCCAGCATCAGCGTAGGGGGCTACCGGGCTGAAGCTTTCTTT
CASISVGGYRAEAFF
>.|TRBV3-1|many|TRBJ2-5
TGTGCCAGCAGCCAAAGGTCGTGGGAGACCCAGTACTTC
CASSQRSWETQYF
>.|TRBV2|many|TRBJ1-3
TGTGCCAGCGGGGTAGGCCGCACCATATATTTT
CASGVGRTIYF
>.|TRBV24-1|.|TRBJ2-2
TGTGCCACCAGCCCCGAAGGGGAGAACACCGGGGAGCTGTTTTTT
CATSPEGENTGELFF
>TRBD2|TRBV6-2/TRBV6-3|many|TRBJ2-5
TGTGCCAGCAGTCCTCGGACTAGCGACCAAGAGACCCAGTACTTC
CASSPRTSDQETQYF
>.|TRBV11-2|many|TRBJ2-5
TGTGCCAGCAGCTTATCAATTCAAGAGACCCAGTACTTC
CASSLSIQETQYF
>.|TRBV3-1|many|TRBJ1-1
TGTGCCAGCAGCCAAGGAAGGAGGGCGACTGAAGCTTTCTTT
CASSQGRRATEAFF
>TRBD2|TRBV6-2/TRBV6-3|many|TRBJ2-7
TGTGCCAGCAGGGTACTAGCGGGGGGATCCTACGAGCAGTACTTC
CASRVLAGGSYEQYF
>.|TRBV2|many|TRBJ2-7
TGTGCCAGCAGTGTCGAGGGCGAGAGCTCCTACGAGCAGTACTTC
CASSVEGESSYEQYF
>.|TRBV13|many|TRBJ2-7
TGTGCCAGCAGCCCTAACCCAGCCCCGTACGAGCAGTACTTC
CASSPNPAPYEQYF
>TRBD2|TRBV20-1|many|TRBJ2-1
TGCAGTGCTAGAGCTCCGGGACTAGCTCTCGATGAGCAGTTCTTC
CSARAPGLALDEQFF
>.|TRBV6-1|.|TRBJ2-3
TGTGCCGTCCTGGAGAGAAACACAGATACGCAGTATTTT
CAVLERNTDTQYF
>.|TRBV4-3|few|TRBJ1-1
TGCGCCAGCAGCCAAGTCCTCGCGGGAATCTCTGAAGCTTTCTTT
CASSQVLAGISEAFF
>TRBD2|TRBV3-1|many|TRBJ2-7
TGTGCCAGCAGCCAAGATCCCGCTAGCGGGTACGAGCAGTACTTC
CASSQDPASGYEQYF
>TRBD2|TRBV28|many|TRBJ2-7
TGTGCCAGCAGTTCGTCGTGGGTACTAGCGGGATTCGCCTACGAGCAGTACTTC
CASSSSWVLAGFAYEQYF
>.|TRBV28|many|TRBJ1-1
TGTGCCAGCAGTCAACCTACAGGGAGGGGGGGCACTGAAGCTTTCTTT
CASSQPTGRGGTEAFF
>.|TRBV6-1|many|TRBJ1-1
TGTGCCAGCAGCTACGCTAAGTGGCAGGGAGGTGACGTGAACACTGAAGCTTTCTTT
CASSYAKWQGGDVNTEAFF
>.|TRBV5-1|.|TRBJ1-5
TGCGCCAGCAGCTTGGTAGCGGGGGAGAATCAGCCCCAGCATTTT
CASSLVAGENQPQHF
>.|TRBV7-3|many|TRBJ1-1
TGTGCCAGCAGGTCCGGGACTGAAGCTTTCTTT
CASRSGTEAFF
>.|TRBV13|many|TRBJ2-1
TGTGCCAGCAGCTTAGTGGCCAGAAACAATGAGCAGTTCTTC
CASSLVARNNEQFF
>.|TRBV20-1|.|TRBJ2-7
TGCACCGACTTACATAAGGGGGAGCAGTACTTC
CTDLHKGEQYF
>.|TRBV28|many|TRBJ2-3
TGTGCCAGCAGTCGGACCGTATACACAGATACGCAGTATTTT
CASSRTVYTDTQYF